These 23 T cell receptor beta chains share one sample of origin, sequenced in a study of identical twins. From the 5' RACE reads, TCRdb called clonotypes with MiXCR, one entry per CDR3 protein. This repertoire shows over 600,000 distinct CDR3 sequences, less than 25% found once; its top ten account for around 4.5%. This sample was also put to use in a study of T cells expressing NK-cell markers.

Sample: PBMCs. The origin of the receptors is a young woman in good health.

This clonotype was seen only a few times. This chain joins TRBV4-3 and TRBJ1-6, with 7 bases fitting TRBD1. The CDR3 has 15 residues. V shed 4 bases and J 7 bases; nucleotides not matched to a gene: 7. From germline, CDR1 is LGHNA and CDR2 YSLEER. In DNA, the CDR3 is TGCGCCAGCAGCCCCGAGGGGGGACAGAATTCACCCCTCCACTTT. This sequence encodes CASSPEGGQNSPLHF.

This clonotype was seen many times. The chain uses TRBV3-1 and TRBJ2-3; D is uncertain. CDR1 is LGHDT and CDR2 is YNNKEL in the germline V gene (reference sequence). Between the trimmed V and J ends, which lost 5 bases and 6 bases, there was a span of 9 bases. This CDR3 spans 12 amino acids. DNA for the CDR3: TGTGCCAGCAGCACTCTTGACGATACGCAGTATTTT. It is translated as CASSTLDDTQYF.

The V and J genes are TRBV5-1 and TRBJ1-1, with D unresolved. Germline values: CDR1 SGHRS, CDR2 YFSETQ. The CDR3 has 14 residues. With 2 bases removed from V and 3 bases from J, the gap between germline ends came to 11 bases. In DNA, the CDR3 is TGCGCCAGCAGCTTATCTCCGGAATACACTGAAGCTTTCTTT. It encodes CASSLSPEYTEAFF.

This clonotype was recorded at least ten times. V and J are TRBV10-3 and TRBJ2-7; 9 positions match TRBD1. V trimming: 6 bases; J trimming: 1 base; junction bases outside the gene matches: 7. Germline V gene data show CDR1 as ENHRY and CDR2 as SYGVKD. The CDR3 is 15 amino acids. The CDR3 reads CAISNDRGESYEQYF. The CDR3 coding sequence is TGTGCCATCAGCAACGACAGGGGGGAATCCTACGAGCAGTACTTC.

V and J are TRBV20-1 and TRBJ2-7, with TRBD2 matching 9 bases. Germline trimming cut 4 bases from V and 6 bases from J; bases unmatched to any gene: 19. In germline, CDR1 is DFQATT, CDR2 SNEGSKA (reference sequence). The CDR3 contains 17 residues. The CDR3 DNA reads as TGCAGTGCTAAAACGACTAGCGGAGGGTATATCGGTTGCGAGCAGTACTTC. Its protein is CSAKTTSGGYIGCEQYF.

The V call is TRBV5-1, the J call TRBJ2-2, with D possibly matching TRBD2 (6 bases). The germline CDR1 and CDR2 sequences are SGHRS and YFSETQ. The CDR3 extends over 16 amino acids. With 1 base removed from V and 2 bases from J, the gap between germline ends came to 12 bases. The CDR3 DNA is TGCGCCAGCAGCTTGCCCCAGGGACTTAACACCGGGGAGCTGTTTTTT. Translated, it gives CASSLPQGLNTGELFF.

In its sample, this clonotype was seen a few times. The chain carries TRBV3-1 and TRBJ2-1; D is unclear. CDR1 LGHDT and CDR2 YNNKEL come from the germline V gene (reference sequence). V lost 0 bases, J lost 7 bases, and 13 bases lay in between. CDR3 size: 15 residues. The CDR3, as DNA: TGTGCCAGCAGCCAAGAGGCAGCGCGAGAGAATGAGCAGTTCTTC. Protein: CASSQEAARENEQFF.

This clonotype has only a few counts. J is TRBJ2-7 and V is TRBV20-1; a possible D gene is TRBD2 (6 bases). Germline-derived CDR1 and CDR2 are DFQATT and SNEGSKA (reference sequence). The CDR3 totals 12 residues. Trimming removed 7 bases from V and 3 bases from J, with 13 bases in between. CDR3 protein: CSGGTGDYEQYF. CDR3 bases: TGCAGTGGCGGTACGGGGGACTACGAGCAGTACTTC.

This clonotype was counted only a few times. The chain employs TRBV5-5 and TRBJ2-7, with D possibly matching TRBD2 (5 bases). Trimming removed 0 bases from V and 5 bases from J, with 18 bases in between. The CDR3 loop spans 16 amino acids. Looked up from germline, CDR1 is SGHKS and CDR2 is YYEKEE (reference sequence). CDR3 DNA: TGTGCCAGCAGCTTGGAACCCGCCGGAGGCCCCCACGAGCAGTACTTC. Translated, it gives CASSLEPAGGPHEQYF.

This clonotype has only a few counts. V usage is TRBV6-5 and J usage is TRBJ2-1; 7 positions agree with TRBD2. This CDR3 spans 15 amino acids. Trimming at V came to 2 bases and at J to 3 bases, leaving 4 bases not matched to a gene. Germline values: CDR1 MNHEY, CDR2 SVGAGI. The DNA for the CDR3 is TGTGCCAGCAGTTACACCGGGAGGTTCTACAATGAGCAGTTCTTC. Amino acid sequence: CASSYTGRFYNEQFF.

This clonotype has more than one count but fewer than ten. V usage is TRBV5-5 and J usage is TRBJ1-1; D is ambiguous. This CDR3 has 15 amino acids. V lost 2 bases and J lost 0, with 11 bases in between. Germline-derived CDR1 and CDR2 are SGHKS and YYEKEE (reference sequence). The CDR3 coding sequence is TGTGCCAGCAGCTTTTCCGCTTCGATGAACACTGAAGCTTTCTTT. Translated: CASSFSASMNTEAFF.

There are many counts of this clonotype. The chain employs TRBV12-3 or TRBV12-4 and TRBJ2-1; D may match TRBD1 or TRBD2 (6 bases each). The CDR3 sequence is 16 residues long. With 5 bases removed from V and 10 bases from J, the gap between germline ends came to 24 bases. CDR3: CASSPRGQTRVSEQFF. DNA for the CDR3: TGTGCCAGCAGTCCCCGAGGACAGACTAGAGTAAGCGAGCAGTTCTTC.

CDR3 DNA: TGTGCCGGCCGCCAGGGGTACCAAGAGACCCAGTACTTC. Its protein product is CAGRQGYQETQYF. The chain carries TRBV2 and TRBJ2-5; possibly TRBD1 for D (6 bases). This CDR3 is 13 amino acids long. Germline values: CDR1 SNHLY, CDR2 FYNNEI. V dropped 11 bases and J dropped 0 bases, with 13 bases sitting between them.

This chain connects TRBV10-3 to TRBJ2-1; 7 nucleotides agree with TRBD2. From germline, CDR1 is ENHRY and CDR2 SYGVKD. V lost 11 bases and J lost 4; bases outside the gene matches: 17. This CDR3 is built from 16 residues. The CDR3 is CAVSLGLGEKYNEQFF. The CDR3, as DNA: TGTGCCGTCTCACTAGGACTAGGGGAGAAATACAATGAGCAGTTCTTC.

This chain connects TRBV6-2 or TRBV6-3 to TRBJ1-1; D not certain. Trimming shortened V by 2 bases and J by 1 base, and 8 bases separated the two germline ends. Germline lookup yields CDR1 MNHEY and CDR2 SVGEGT. CDR3 size: 14 residues. CDR3 sequence: CASSYETQNTEAFF. CDR3 in DNA: TGTGCCAGCAGTTACGAGACGCAGAACACTGAAGCTTTCTTT.

The J gene is TRBJ2-1, the V gene TRBV5-6, with D uncertain. Trimming left V 4 bases short and J 8 bases short, with 7 bases between. The CDR3 runs to 11 residues. Germline values: CDR1 SGHDT, CDR2 YYEEEE. The CDR3 DNA follows: TGTGCCAGCAGCGTGATCGATGAGCAGTTCTTC. This codes for CASSVIDEQFF.

This chain connects TRBV20-1 to TRBJ1-1; D gene ambiguous. V gave up 6 bases and J gave up 3 bases, with 11 bases separating them. Looked up from germline, CDR1 is DFQATT and CDR2 is SNEGSKA (reference sequence). The CDR3 is made up of 12 amino acids. The CDR3: CSAARRDTEAFF. The DNA for the CDR3 is TGCAGTGCCGCGAGGAGGGACACTGAAGCTTTCTTT.

The chain carries TRBV2 and TRBJ2-1; D is uncertain. V was pared by 1 base and J by 4 bases, with 5 bases between. The germline V gene has CDR1 SNHLY and CDR2 FYNNEI. The length of the CDR3 is 13 residues. The CDR3 sequence is CASSEDLYNEQFF. The DNA of the CDR3 is TGTGCCAGCAGTGAAGACCTATACAATGAGCAGTTCTTC.

This clonotype appeared a few times. An end of the junction differs from the germline gene, which may be a read error. The chain is built from TRBV7-7 and TRBJ2-5, with 11 nucleotides matching TRBD2. The germline CDR1 and CDR2 sequences are SSHAT and FNYEAQ (reference sequence). The CDR3 consists of 18 residues. The CDR3 sequence is CASSLALAGGRIQETQYF. DNA for the CDR3: TGTGCTAGCAGCTTAGCCCTAGCGGGGGGCCGAATTCAAGAGACCCAGTACTTC. The whole variable domain, filled in from reference TRBV7-7 and TRBJ2-5, reads GAGVSQSPRYKVTKRGQDVTLRCDPISSHATLYWYQQALGQGPEFLTYFNYEAQPDKSGLPSDRFSAERPEGSISTLTIQRTEQRDSAMYRCASSLALAGGRIQETQYFGPGTRLLVL.

This clonotype occurred many times. V and J are TRBV20-1 and TRBJ1-2, with 7 bases fitting TRBD1. CDR3 length equals 14 residues. The ends lost 4 bases at V and 0 bases at J; junction bases unmatched: 5. CDR1 DFQATT and CDR2 SNEGSKA come from the germline V gene (reference sequence). The CDR3 loop reads CSAITTGTNYGYTF. The CDR3 DNA is TGCAGTGCTATAACGACAGGGACTAACTATGGCTACACCTTC.

This chain connects TRBV9 to TRBJ2-7; TRBD2 matches 7 bases. Germline V gives CDR1 SGDLS, CDR2 YYNGEE. This CDR3 contains 16 residues. Trimming cost V 0 bases and J 0 bases; bases outside gene matches: 6. The CDR3 loop is CASSVGPSGTSYEQYF. The CDR3 region has the DNA TGTGCCAGCAGCGTAGGTCCTAGCGGTACCTCCTACGAGCAGTACTTC.

This clonotype has more than one count but fewer than ten. The rearrangement links TRBV29-1 to TRBJ2-5, with TRBD2 identical over 9 bases. Looked up from germline, CDR1 is SQVTM and CDR2 is ANQGSEA. V trimming: 4 bases; J trimming: 0 bases; junction bases outside the gene matches: 6. The CDR3 sequence is 15 residues long. CDR3 residues: CSVGQRGVDQETQYF. CDR3 sequence (DNA): TGCAGCGTTGGGCAGCGGGGGGTCGACCAAGAGACCCAGTACTTC.

The chain recombines TRBV6-5 with TRBJ2-2, with 7 bases identical to TRBD1. The CDR3 runs to 15 residues. Germline V gene sequence: CDR1 MNHEY, CDR2 SVGAGI. Trimming removed 2 bases from V and 5 bases from J; junction bases left unmatched: 5. The CDR3 DNA sequence: TGTGCCAGCAGTTACACAGGGGCGTCGACCGGGGAGCTGTTTTTT. This gives the protein CASSYTGASTGELFF.